This T cell receptor (beta chain) was sequenced for a study of blood T cell repertoires in COVID-19. Study at large: Sites across the United States, Italy and Spain contributed samples from acute and convalescent COVID-19. T cells, B-cell-depleted T cells, or PBMCs supplied cDNA or gDNA.

The V end was cut by 2 bases, the J end by 0 bases, with 5 bases between. This CDR3 has 14 amino acids. CDR1 and CDR2 from the germline V gene are MNHEY and SMNVEV (reference sequence). Original analysis: Amplifying reference gene primers gave estimates of nucleated cell counts. The assay was immunoSEQ multiplex PCR, and TCRdb's table has in-frame clones only and misses some. Clone size and the V and J calls come from that table; the DNA yielded D and trimming. The table lists 400,000 to 550,000 clones, more than 85% of them singletons. This receptor was identified in a woman between 25 and 40 years old with acute or convalescent COVID-19. Sample: peripheral blood. The rearrangement uses TRBV27 and TRBJ1-5; D unresolved. DNA of the CDR3: TGTGCCAGCAGTTTAGAGTATAGCAATCAGCCCCAGCATTTT. This translates into CASSLEYSNQPQHF.